The 32 T cell receptor beta chains given below trace back to one sample, sequenced in a study of blood T cell repertoires in COVID-19. Here immunoSEQ multiplex PCR was the method, and the copy in TCRdb shows in-frame clones only, minus some. The table includes about 320,000 clones, about nine tenths detected once. The sequenced material came from PBMCs or T cells enriched from blood (not recorded which). These receptors originate from a woman aged 18-29 years who had recovered from COVID-19.

The chain combines TRBV14 with TRBJ1-6, with D uncertain. CDR1 is SGHDN, CDR2 FVKESK, per germline. The ends were cut back, 1 base at V and 8 bases at J, with 15 bases in the middle. CDR3 length: 16 residues. The CDR3: CASSQGGIIRDSPLHF. CDR3 in DNA: TGTGCCAGCAGCCAAGGCGGGATCATAAGGGATTCACCCCTCCACTTT. The variable domain in full, with the rest retrieved from reference TRBV14 and TRBJ1-6, is EAGVTQFPSHSVIEKGQTVTLRCDPISGHDNLYWYRRVMGKEIKFLLHFVKESKQDESGMPNNRFLAERTGGTYSTLKVQPAELEDSGVYFCASSQGGIIRDSPLHFGNGTRLTVT.

The J gene is TRBJ2-7, the V gene TRBV5-1; possibly TRBD1 for D (6 bases). The germline CDR1 and CDR2 sequences are SGHRS and YFSETQ. The CDR3 runs to 17 residues. V lost 0 bases and J lost 2, with 18 bases in between. CDR3 DNA sequence: TGCGCCAGCAGCTTGGAGTTGGTTGGGGGCTATACCTACGAGCAGTACTTC. Protein sequence: CASSLELVGGYTYEQYF.

This sequence joins TRBV5-1 and TRBJ1-1, with D perhaps TRBD1 (6 bases). Trimming stripped 4 bases from V and 4 bases from J, with 17 bases between. CDR3 size: 15 residues. The germline CDR1 and CDR2 sequences are SGHRS and YFSETQ. The CDR3 nucleotides are TGCGCCAGCAGCGAGGACGGGGTCAGGGGCACTGAAGCTTTCTTT. This codes for CASSEDGVRGTEAFF.

The chain employs TRBV18 and TRBJ1-6; tentative D call: TRBD1 (6 bases). CDR1 and CDR2 (germline): KGHSH, LQKENI. The germline V and J ends were trimmed by 6 bases and 5 bases, with 14 bases remaining between them. This CDR3 comprises 15 residues. CDR3 loop: CASSRPKGDNSPLHF. The CDR3 region has the DNA TGTGCCAGCTCGCGACCGAAGGGGGATAATTCACCCCTCCACTTT.

This clone was counted at least ten times. The chain combines TRBV25-1 with TRBJ1-5; D is unresolved. Looked up from germline, CDR1 is MGHDK and CDR2 is SYGVNS. The CDR3 totals 12 residues. Trimming pared 4 bases from V and 7 bases from J, leaving 8 bases between. CDR3 bases: TGTGCCAGCAGTGTAGGAGGGCAGCCCCAGCATTTT. This gives the protein CASSVGGQPQHF. Looking up the rest from reference TRBV25-1 and TRBJ1-5 gives the full variable domain: EADIYQTPRYLVIGTGKKITLECSQTMGHDKMYWYQQDPGMELHLIHYSYGVNSTEKGDLSSESTVSRIRTEHFPLTLESARPSHTSQYLCASSVGGQPQHFGDGTRLSIL.

The V and J genes are TRBV4-2 and TRBJ2-1; no clear D. The CDR3 has 14 amino acids. V was trimmed by 4 bases and J by 4 bases, leaving 11 bases between them. In germline, CDR1 is LGHNA, CDR2 YNFKEQ. This CDR3 is CASSRDLPYNEQFF. CDR3 DNA sequence: TGTGCCAGCAGCCGCGATTTACCGTACAATGAGCAGTTCTTC.

This chain connects TRBV12-3 or TRBV12-4 to TRBJ1-5; D is undetermined. The V gene lost 2 bases and the J gene lost 6 bases, with 8 bases spanning the gap. The CDR3 runs to 13 residues. CDR3 sequence: CASSLRSGQPQHF. The CDR3 nucleotides read TGTGCCAGCAGTTTAAGATCGGGTCAGCCCCAGCATTTT.

The genes are TRBV5-1 and TRBJ1-2; D remains ambiguous. The germline gives CDR1 SGHRS, CDR2 YFSETQ. The CDR3 is 14 residues long. The V end was cut by 0 bases, the J end by 4 bases, with 10 bases between. The CDR3 protein is CASSLDAEGYGYTF. The CDR3 DNA reads TGCGCCAGCAGCTTGGACGCCGAGGGCTATGGCTACACCTTC.

This sequence joins TRBV4-1 and TRBJ2-2; TRBD1 aligns across 9 bases. The CDR3 has 20 amino acids. Per the germline V gene, CDR1 is MGHRA and CDR2 is YSYEKL. Unmatched junction bases numbered 18, after V lost 6 bases and J lost 1 base. The CDR3 sequence is CASRTALKLRDRENTGELFF. The CDR3 DNA follows: TGCGCCAGCAGGACCGCACTAAAGCTCCGGGACAGGGAGAACACCGGGGAGCTGTTTTTT.

The rearrangement links TRBV9 to TRBJ1-2; weak D call: TRBD1 (5 bases). There are 13 residues in the CDR3. V dropped 3 bases and J dropped 2 bases, with 8 bases sitting between them. CDR1 and CDR2 from the germline V gene are SGDLS and YYNGEE. The CDR3, as DNA: TGTGCCAGCAGCGCCGCAGGGAACTATGGCTACACCTTC. It codes for CASSAAGNYGYTF.

The rearrangement uses TRBV6-2 or TRBV6-3 and TRBJ2-1; D is perhaps TRBD2 (6 bases). Per the germline V gene, CDR1 is MNHEY and CDR2 is SVGEGT. V was clipped by 4 bases and J by 10 bases, with 20 bases between them. The CDR3 covers 15 residues. Written as DNA, the CDR3 is TGTGCCAGCAGTTCTAGCGTGAAGGCCCTCGACGAGCAGTTCTTC. Translating it yields CASSSSVKALDEQFF.

The chain carries TRBV12-3 or TRBV12-4 and TRBJ2-5; the D gene is possibly TRBD2 (5 bases). This CDR3 is built from 13 residues. Trimming took off 3 bases at V and 10 bases at J, with 15 bases between the two ends. CDR3 protein: CASSFEGLAYQYF. CDR3 DNA: TGTGCCAGCAGTTTCGAGGGTCTAGCATACCAGTACTTC.

This chain connects TRBV6-5 to TRBJ1-2; TRBD1 is a possible D gene (5 bases). CDR3 length equals 13 residues. V shed 4 bases and J shed 3 bases, with 9 bases lying between them. The germline gives CDR1 MNHEY, CDR2 SVGAGI. Written as DNA, the CDR3 is TGTGCCAGCAGTTCCAGGGTGGACTATGGCTACACCTTC. Protein sequence: CASSSRVDYGYTF.

V usage is TRBV27 and J usage is TRBJ2-1; D perhaps matches TRBD1 (6 bases). Germline V gene data show CDR1 as MNHEY and CDR2 as SMNVEV (reference sequence). The CDR3 runs to 16 residues. V lost 6 bases, J lost 0 bases, and 15 bases lay in between. DNA of the CDR3: TGTGCCAGCAGCCAACCAACAGGGAGCTCCTACAATGAGCAGTTCTTC. Translating it yields CASSQPTGSSYNEQFF.

The genes are TRBV10-3 and TRBJ2-5; possible D gene TRBD1, 6 bases. CDR1 is ENHRY, CDR2 SYGVKD, per germline. The CDR3 has 13 amino acids. V shed 6 bases and J shed 0 bases, with 8 bases lying between them. The CDR3 region is CAISGQNQETQYF. The CDR3 region has the DNA TGTGCCATCAGCGGACAGAACCAAGAGACCCAGTACTTC.

The sample holds a few counts of this clone. The chain has TRBV2 and TRBJ1-5, with 8 positions matching TRBD1. CDR3 size: 15 residues. Losses at the gene ends were 6 bases for V and 7 bases for J; bases not matched to a gene: 11. Germline lookup yields CDR1 SNHLY and CDR2 FYNNEI. The CDR3 sequence is CASRDRTGPYQPQHF. CDR3 nucleotide sequence: TGTGCCAGCAGAGACCGGACAGGGCCATACCAGCCCCAGCATTTT.

This clone appeared once. V usage is TRBV5-6 and J usage is TRBJ1-4, with D perhaps TRBD1 (6 bases). This CDR3 has 15 amino acids. V lost 0 bases to trimming and J lost 6 bases, with 12 bases between them. From germline, CDR1 is SGHDT and CDR2 YYEEEE. The CDR3 here is CASSLVRGRDEKLFF. The DNA for the CDR3 is TGTGCCAGCAGCTTGGTTAGGGGGAGGGATGAAAAACTGTTTTTT.

The chain uses TRBV14 and TRBJ2-5, with TRBD2 as a possible D gene (6 bases). V lost 1 base and J 4 bases, leaving 13 bases between the germline ends. The CDR3 contains 15 residues. The germline V gene encodes CDR1 SGHDN and CDR2 FVKESK. In DNA, the CDR3 is TGTGCCAGCAGCCAAGGACTAGGCTACAGAGAGACCCAGTACTTC. As protein: CASSQGLGYRETQYF.

The chain links TRBV28 to TRBJ2-7; TRBD2 aligns across 9 bases. Germline-derived CDR1 and CDR2 are MDHEN and SYDVKM. CDR3 size: 12 residues. V dropped 8 bases and J dropped 4; count of bases not matched to a gene: 3. The chain's CDR3 is CASGTSGYEQYF. The CDR3 DNA is TGTGCCAGCGGAACTAGCGGGTACGAGCAGTACTTC.

The chain uses TRBV7-9 and TRBJ1-6; perhaps TRBD1 as D (6 bases). Germline V lookup: CDR1 SEHNR, CDR2 FQNEAQ (reference sequence). CDR3 size: 13 residues. The V gene lost 6 bases and the J gene lost 5 bases, with 8 bases spanning the gap. The CDR3 protein is CASSYRDNSPLHF. The CDR3 DNA follows: TGTGCCAGCAGTTACAGGGATAATTCACCCCTCCACTTT.

V gene TRBV5-1 combines with J gene TRBJ1-2, with unresolved D. CDR1 is SGHRS, CDR2 YFSETQ, per germline. V lost 0 bases to trimming and J lost 4 bases, with 13 bases between them. This CDR3 comprises 15 residues. The CDR3 bases are TGCGCCAGCAGCTTGGGGAGAACGACCACCTATGGCTACACCTTC. It translates to CASSLGRTTTYGYTF. The variable domain in full, completed from reference TRBV5-1 and TRBJ1-2, reads KAGVTQTPRYLIKTRGQQVTLSCSPISGHRSVSWYQQTPGQGLQFLFEYFSETQRNKGNFPGRFSGRQFSNSRSEMNVSTLELGDSALYLCASSLGRTTTYGYTFGSGTRLTVV.

The chain has TRBV27 and TRBJ1-2, with D perhaps matching TRBD1 (5 bases). Germline V gene lookup returns CDR1 MNHEY and CDR2 SMNVEV (reference sequence). The CDR3 is 16 residues long. Trimming pared 1 base from V and 4 bases from J, leaving 16 bases between. The CDR3 DNA is TGTGCCAGCAGTTTATTAGGGGATCAGGTGCTCTATGGCTACACCTTC. Amino acid sequence: CASSLLGDQVLYGYTF.

This clone was found a few times. The chain links TRBV30 to TRBJ1-2; 10 nucleotides agree with TRBD1. The length of the CDR3 is 13 residues. Germline loops: CDR1 GTSNPN, CDR2 SVGIG (reference sequence). With 3 bases clipped from V and 8 bases from J, the junction kept 6 bases outside the gene matches. The CDR3 nucleotides read TGTGCCTGGAGAGACAGGGGGCGCCGAGGCTACACCTTC. Protein: CAWRDRGRRGYTF.

The chain is built from TRBV7-3 and TRBJ2-3; TRBD2 agrees at 8 bases. Per germline, CDR1 SGHTA and CDR2 FQGTGA. The CDR3 covers 13 residues. The V gene end was trimmed by 0 bases and the J gene end by 12 bases; junction bases not matched to a gene: 5. DNA of the CDR3: TGTGCCAGCAGCTTAACTTGGCGGGAGGAACAGTATTTT. It is translated as CASSLTWREEQYF.

The rearrangement joins TRBV10-2 to TRBJ2-6; possible D gene TRBD1, 5 bases. The germline V gene has CDR1 WSHSY and CDR2 SAAADI. Trimming took off 1 base at V and 2 bases at J, with 12 bases between the two ends. The CDR3 runs 17 residues. CDR3 loop: CASSEFGVGAGANVLTF. The CDR3, as DNA: TGCGCCAGCAGTGAGTTTGGGGTAGGGGCTGGGGCCAACGTCCTGACTTTC.

The chain couples TRBV6-5 to TRBJ1-1; unclear D gene. V shed 8 bases and J shed 0 bases, with 4 bases lying between them. CDR1 and CDR2 (germline): MNHEY, SVGAGI. The CDR3 length is 11 residues. This chain's CDR3 is CASQLNTEAFF. CDR3 sequence (DNA): TGTGCCAGCCAATTGAACACTGAAGCTTTCTTT.

By share, this clone counts as medium-sized. The chain employs TRBV27 and TRBJ1-1, with a weak D call TRBD1 (6 bases). CDR1 and CDR2 (germline): MNHEY, SMNVEV (reference sequence). CDR3 size: 15 residues. V lost 5 bases, J lost 1 base, and 14 bases lay in between. The CDR3 DNA follows: TGTGCCAGCAGTCCACGACAGGCGAGGAACACTGAAGCTTTCTTT. This codes for CASSPRQARNTEAFF.

V gene TRBV4-1 combines with J gene TRBJ2-1; maybe TRBD1 (6 bases). V dropped 3 bases and J dropped 7 bases, with 19 bases sitting between them. This CDR3 is built from 16 residues. CDR1 and CDR2 from the germline V gene are MGHRA and YSYEKL. CDR3 amino acids: CASSHMTGIGENEQFF. Here the CDR3 DNA reads TGCGCCAGCAGCCATATGACAGGTATTGGCGAGAATGAGCAGTTCTTC.

This clone came up a few times. The gene calls are TRBV27 and TRBJ2-6; possible D gene TRBD2, 5 bases. Germline CDR1 reads MNHEY; CDR2 reads SMNVEV (reference sequence). The germline V and J ends were trimmed by 10 bases and 3 bases, with 19 bases remaining between them. The CDR3 loop spans 16 amino acids. As DNA, the CDR3 is TGTGCCACCGGAGGACGGAGATGGTATGGGGCCAACGTCCTGACTTTC. It specifies CATGGRRWYGANVLTF.

The genes are TRBV2 and TRBJ1-1, with TRBD1 as a possible D gene (5 bases). The CDR3 totals 15 residues. The germline V gene encodes CDR1 SNHLY and CDR2 FYNNEI. Trimming removed 2 bases from V and 10 bases from J, with 20 bases in between. The CDR3 is CASSEWRSGDLGAFF. CDR3 in DNA: TGTGCCAGCAGTGAATGGCGATCGGGGGACCTGGGAGCTTTCTTT.

The table lists this clone with a few counts. This chain links TRBV2 with TRBJ2-3; 14 bases fit TRBD2. CDR1 and CDR2 from the germline V gene are SNHLY and FYNNEI. The junction had 2 bases not matched to a gene; V was cut back by 5 bases and J by 4 bases. The CDR3 has 15 residues. The CDR3 loop is CASSQGLAGADTQYF. The CDR3, as DNA: TGTGCCAGCAGTCAGGGACTAGCGGGAGCAGATACGCAGTATTTT.

This chain connects TRBV27 to TRBJ2-1; 11 bases align to TRBD1. This CDR3 has 20 amino acids. Germline V gives CDR1 MNHEY, CDR2 SMNVEV (reference sequence). V dropped 4 bases and J dropped 1; count of bases not matched to a gene: 15. CDR3 region: CASSSYRDRGVKQSYNEQFF. Here the CDR3 DNA reads TGTGCCAGCAGTTCATACCGGGACAGGGGGGTGAAACAATCCTACAATGAGCAGTTCTTC.